This TCR beta chain is from a study of T-cell memory formation after mild COVID-19 (dated by TCRdb to the early 2020s). Notes on the research overall: TCR sequence clusters from the two donors were found to be largely donor specific. T-cell clones expanding and contracting after mild COVID-19 in two donors were tracked by longitudinal TCRalpha and TCRbeta repertoire sequencing. Two young, previously healthy adult volunteers made up the cohort, one male and one female. The study at large found these results: Contracting CD4+ clones appeared mostly in the CM and EM memory subsets, whereas CD8+ clones were enriched in EMRA. Clones that contracted from day 15 to 85 showed balanced CD4/CD8 phenotypes, whereas a second wave of clones that expanded from day 15 to 37 leaned towards CD4+. Some responding clones were found in pre-infection memory, which suggests that pre-existing cross-reactive memory T cells took part in the SARS-CoV-2 response. The study included only a couple of mild cases, and larger cohorts that include severe cases with pre-infection samples were judged to be necessary. Whether the second-wave clones peaking on day 37 were SARS-CoV-2 specific was not confirmed.

A note on this clonotype: Its antigen remains undetermined. Per-base quality was not reported, and no clone a single base away is much larger than it.

PBMCs were isolated by Ficoll-Paque density gradient centrifugation. TCRdb names Illumina NovaSeq 6000 as the instrument used. TCRalpha and TCRbeta cDNA libraries were built by 5'RACE with constant-segment primers, adding sample barcodes and unique molecular identifiers. Trizol reagent was used to extract RNA from every sample. The libraries were amplified in two PCR steps, and the second step added a second sample barcode and Illumina TruSeq adapters. Libraries were sequenced on an Illumina NovaSeq with 2 x 150 bp paired-end reads. In the original analysis: Demultiplexing of reads and collapsing into UMI-guided consensus sequences were performed with migec v1.2.7. With mixcr v2.1.11, UMI consensuses were aligned to TRA and TRB V and J templates and assembled into clonotypes. A clonotype was counted as expanded or contracted only if both edgeR and NoisET called the change significant, with noise models trained on biological replicates. For edgeR calls, a false discovery rate-adjusted p below 0.01 and a log2 fold-change threshold of 1 were applied. PCA with hierarchical clustering of max-normalized trajectories of the 1000 most abundant clonotypes was used as exploratory dynamics analysis. The CD4 or CD8 phenotype of responding clones was assigned using the separately sequenced CD4+ and CD8+ repertoires. The public reads were reprocessed in TCRdb via fastp at Q25 and MiXCR, keeping in-frame beta chains. CDR3 protein duplicates are merged, each entry listing the most common genes and DNA. These V and J calls rely on TCRdb rather than the paper's analysis. In all, the sample holds 300,000 to 400,000 distinct CDR3 sequences, and approximately 27% of those were seen once. About 13% of the sample goes to the ten largest clones.

The germline V gene (reference sequence) specifies LNHDA as CDR1 and SQIVND as CDR2. The V and J ends are trimmed by 5 bases and 0 bases, leaving 7 bases between them. The CDR3, from cysteine to phenylalanine, totals 13 residues. The entry retains the CDR3 DNA only, 39 bases that are in frame from base 1. Sequencing used PBMCs or a T cell subset sorted from them (not recorded which). The chain uses TRBV19 and TRBJ1-2, with the D gene not confidently named. The clonotype originates from an adult woman who had mild COVID-19 (a few samples of this study predate the infection). The sample titles of this study are shuffled in the database, so cell type and time point are left out; the donor was told from shared clones. The nucleotide sequence reads TGTGCCAGTAGTTACGGGTCTAACTATGGCTACACCTTC. Its protein reads: CASSYGSNYGYTF. The full variable domain, completed from the reference TRBV19 and TRBJ1-2 proteins outside the CDR3, reads DGGITQSPKYLFRKEGQNVTLSCEQNLNHDAMYWYRQDPGQGLRLIYYSQIVNDFQKGDIAEGYSVSREKKESFPLTVTSAQKNPTAFYLCASSYGSNYGYTFGSGTRLTVV.